Described below is a single T cell receptor beta chain sequence and its context. The antigen is unknown. The sample comes from a study of cytomegalovirus exposure and HLA in healthy donors. The CDR3 has 15 residues. The V gene's germline CDR1 is SGHTS and CDR2 YDEGEE. The V and J ends lost 7 bases and 2 bases respectively, with 17 bases between them. The study, taken as a whole, reports: Rarity held for most TCR sequences, but there were some public TCRs that occurred in many donors. The TCR clusters that emerged in the first cohort tended, a later analysis found, to co-occur in the approximately 110 validation repertoires. The study designated roughly 160 TCR beta chains cytomegalovirus-associated.

The repertoire was sequenced with immunoSEQ multiplex PCR; TCRdb's copy has only in-frame clones and lacks some. The table includes 300,000 or so clones, roughly 88% detected once. The donors formed part of the roughly 120-subject validation cohort, distinct from the roughly 640-subject first cohort. This sequence joins TRBV5-8 and TRBJ2-3; D is unresolved. The sequence was obtained from a young man in good health and CMV-seronegative. The sample comprised PBMCs. The CDR3 DNA sequence: TGTGCCAGCCCCTCGTCCTCCCTACCCACAGATACGCAGTATTTT. It translates to CASPSSSLPTDTQYF.